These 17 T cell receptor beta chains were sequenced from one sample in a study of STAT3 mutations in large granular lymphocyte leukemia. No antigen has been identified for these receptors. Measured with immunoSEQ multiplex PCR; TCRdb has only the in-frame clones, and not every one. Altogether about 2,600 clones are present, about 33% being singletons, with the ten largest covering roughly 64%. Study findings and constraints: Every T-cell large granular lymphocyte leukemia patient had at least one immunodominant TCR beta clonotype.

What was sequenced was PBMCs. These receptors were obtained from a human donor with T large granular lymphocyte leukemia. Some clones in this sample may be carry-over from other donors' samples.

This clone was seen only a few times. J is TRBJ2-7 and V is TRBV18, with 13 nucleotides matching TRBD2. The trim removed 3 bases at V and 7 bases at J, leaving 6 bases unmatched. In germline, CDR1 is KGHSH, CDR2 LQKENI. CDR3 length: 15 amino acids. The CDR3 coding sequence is TGTGCCAGCTCACCGGGACTAGCGGGGAGTGAAGAGCAGTACTTC. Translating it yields CASSPGLAGSEEQYF.

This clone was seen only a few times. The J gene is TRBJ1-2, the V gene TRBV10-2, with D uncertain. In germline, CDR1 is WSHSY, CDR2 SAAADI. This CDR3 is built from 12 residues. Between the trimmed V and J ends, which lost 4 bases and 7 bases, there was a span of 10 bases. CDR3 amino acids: CASSGDTRGYTF. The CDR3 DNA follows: TGCGCCAGCAGTGGAGACACCCGTGGCTACACCTTC.

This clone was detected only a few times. The CDR3 is CASSLAGGKNEQFF. The CDR3 nucleotides read TGTGCCAGCAGCTTAGCAGGGGGCAAAAATGAGCAGTTCTTC. This chain links TRBV7-9 with TRBJ2-1; TRBD1 matches 7 bases. V gave up 0 bases and J gave up 7 bases; unmatched junction bases: 3. The CDR3 covers 14 residues. CDR1 is SEHNR and CDR2 is FQNEAQ in the germline V gene (reference sequence).

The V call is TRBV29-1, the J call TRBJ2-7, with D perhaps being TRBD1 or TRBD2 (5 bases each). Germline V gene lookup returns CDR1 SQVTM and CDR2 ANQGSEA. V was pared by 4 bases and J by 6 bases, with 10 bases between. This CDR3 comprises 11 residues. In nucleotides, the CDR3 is TGCAGCGTTGTGAAAGGGACCGAGCAGTACTTC. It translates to CSVVKGTEQYF.

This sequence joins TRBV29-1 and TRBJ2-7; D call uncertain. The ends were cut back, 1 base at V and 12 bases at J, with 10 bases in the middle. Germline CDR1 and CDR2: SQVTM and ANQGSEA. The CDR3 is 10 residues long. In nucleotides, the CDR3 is TGCAGCGTTGAAGGGCCCCCGCGGTACTTC. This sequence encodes CSVEGPPRYF.

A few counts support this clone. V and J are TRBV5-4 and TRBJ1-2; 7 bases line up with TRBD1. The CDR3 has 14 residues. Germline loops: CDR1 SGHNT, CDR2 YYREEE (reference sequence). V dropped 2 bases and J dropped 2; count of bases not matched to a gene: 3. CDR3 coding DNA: TGTGCCAGCAGCTTTCCGGACAGGAACTATGGCTACACCTTC. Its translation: CASSFPDRNYGYTF.

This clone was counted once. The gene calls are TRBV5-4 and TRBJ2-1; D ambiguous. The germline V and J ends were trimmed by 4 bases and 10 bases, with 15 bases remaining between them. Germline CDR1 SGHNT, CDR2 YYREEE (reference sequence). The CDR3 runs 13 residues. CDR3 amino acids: CASSLGPPGEQFF. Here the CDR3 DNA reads TGTGCCAGCAGCCTAGGACCACCCGGGGAGCAGTTCTTC.

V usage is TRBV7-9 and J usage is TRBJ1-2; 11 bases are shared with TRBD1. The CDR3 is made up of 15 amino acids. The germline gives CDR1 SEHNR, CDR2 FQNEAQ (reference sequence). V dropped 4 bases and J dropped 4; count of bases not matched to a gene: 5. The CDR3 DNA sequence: TGTGCCAGCAGCTCGGGACAGGGGGGAGCCTATGGCTACACCTTC. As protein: CASSSGQGGAYGYTF. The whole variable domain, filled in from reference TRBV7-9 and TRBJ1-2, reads DTGVSQNPRHKITKRGQNVTFRCDPISEHNRLYWYRQTLGQGPEFLTYFQNEAQLEKSRLLSDRFSAERPKGSFSTLEIQRTEQGDSAMYLCASSSGQGGAYGYTFGSGTRLTVV.

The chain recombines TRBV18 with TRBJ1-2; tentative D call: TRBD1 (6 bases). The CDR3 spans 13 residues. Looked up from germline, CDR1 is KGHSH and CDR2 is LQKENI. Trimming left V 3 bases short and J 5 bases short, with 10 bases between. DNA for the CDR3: TGTGCCAGCTCACCGGACAGTCAGTATGGCTACACCTTC. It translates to CASSPDSQYGYTF.

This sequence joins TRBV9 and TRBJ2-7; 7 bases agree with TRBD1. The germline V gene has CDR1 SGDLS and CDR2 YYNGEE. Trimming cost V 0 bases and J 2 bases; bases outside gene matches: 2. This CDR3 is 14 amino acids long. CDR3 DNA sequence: TGTGCCAGCAGCGTAGAAACAGGGGCCTACGAGCAGTACTTC. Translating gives CASSVETGAYEQYF.

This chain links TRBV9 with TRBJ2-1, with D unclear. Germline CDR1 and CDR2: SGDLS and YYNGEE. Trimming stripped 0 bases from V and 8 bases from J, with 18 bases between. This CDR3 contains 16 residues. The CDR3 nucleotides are TGTGCCAGCAGCGTAGATGGGCGTCCGGTGGCCGATGAGCAGTTCTTC. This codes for CASSVDGRPVADEQFF.

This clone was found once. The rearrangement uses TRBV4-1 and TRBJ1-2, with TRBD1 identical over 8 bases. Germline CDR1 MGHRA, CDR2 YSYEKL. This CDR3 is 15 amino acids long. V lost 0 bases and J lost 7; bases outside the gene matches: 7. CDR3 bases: TGCGCCAGCAGCCAAGAGGGCGGACAGGGCCGTGGCTACACCTTC. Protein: CASSQEGGQGRGYTF.

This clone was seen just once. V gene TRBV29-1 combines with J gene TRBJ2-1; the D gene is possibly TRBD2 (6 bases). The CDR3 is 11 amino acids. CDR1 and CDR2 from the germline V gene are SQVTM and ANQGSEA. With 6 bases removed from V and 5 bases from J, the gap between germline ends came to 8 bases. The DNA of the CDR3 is TGCAGCGTCCGACTAGACAATGAGCAGTTCTTC. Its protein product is CSVRLDNEQFF.

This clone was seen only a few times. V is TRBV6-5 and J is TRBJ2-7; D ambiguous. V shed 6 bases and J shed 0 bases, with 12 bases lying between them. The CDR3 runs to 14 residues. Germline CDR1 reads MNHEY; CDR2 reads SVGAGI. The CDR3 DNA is TGTGCCAGCAGCACGAACGGACGCTCCTACGAGCAGTACTTC. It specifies CASSTNGRSYEQYF.

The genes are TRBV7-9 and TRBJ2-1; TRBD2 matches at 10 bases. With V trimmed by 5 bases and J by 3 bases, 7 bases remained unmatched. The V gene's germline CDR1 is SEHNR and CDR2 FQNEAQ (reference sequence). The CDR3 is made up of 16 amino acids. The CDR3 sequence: CASSADSGGNYNEQFF. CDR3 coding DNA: TGTGCCAGCAGCGCGGATAGCGGGGGGAACTACAATGAGCAGTTCTTC.

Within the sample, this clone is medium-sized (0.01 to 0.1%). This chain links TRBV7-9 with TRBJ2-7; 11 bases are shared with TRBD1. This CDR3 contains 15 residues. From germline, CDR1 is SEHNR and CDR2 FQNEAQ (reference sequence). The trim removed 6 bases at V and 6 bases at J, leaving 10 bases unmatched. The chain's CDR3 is CASRPPGQGDSEQYF. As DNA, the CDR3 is TGTGCCAGCAGACCCCCGGGACAGGGGGATAGCGAGCAGTACTTC.

This chain's CDR3 is CASGLQGPYEQYF. CDR3 in DNA: TGTGCCAGCGGACTTCAGGGGCCCTACGAGCAGTACTTC. V is TRBV28 and J is TRBJ2-7; D might be TRBD1 (6 bases). Looked up from germline, CDR1 is MDHEN and CDR2 is SYDVKM. The ends were cut back, 8 bases at V and 2 bases at J, with 13 bases in the middle. CDR3 length: 13 residues.